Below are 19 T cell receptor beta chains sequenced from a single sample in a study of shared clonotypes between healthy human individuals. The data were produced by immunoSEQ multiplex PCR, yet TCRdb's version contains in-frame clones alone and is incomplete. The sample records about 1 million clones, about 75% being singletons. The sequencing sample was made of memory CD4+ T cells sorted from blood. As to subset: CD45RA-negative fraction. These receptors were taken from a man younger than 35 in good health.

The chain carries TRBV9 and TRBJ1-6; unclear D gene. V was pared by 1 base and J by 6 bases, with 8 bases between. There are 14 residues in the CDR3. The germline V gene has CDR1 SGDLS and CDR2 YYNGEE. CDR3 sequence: CASSVQPFNSPLHF. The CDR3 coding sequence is TGTGCCAGCAGCGTACAGCCGTTTAATTCACCCCTCCACTTT.

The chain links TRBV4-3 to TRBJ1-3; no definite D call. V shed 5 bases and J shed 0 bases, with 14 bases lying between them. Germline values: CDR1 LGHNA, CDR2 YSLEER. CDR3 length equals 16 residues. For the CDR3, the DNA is TGCGCCAGCAGCTGGCGGACCGGTACCTCTGGAAACACCATATATTTT. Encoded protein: CASSWRTGTSGNTIYF.

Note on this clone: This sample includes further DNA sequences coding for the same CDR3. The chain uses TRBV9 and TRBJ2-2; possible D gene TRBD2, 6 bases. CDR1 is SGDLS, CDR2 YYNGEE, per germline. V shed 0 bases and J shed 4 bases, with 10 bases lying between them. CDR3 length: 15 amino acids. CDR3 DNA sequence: TGTGCCAGCAGCGTAGTCGGGAGCTCCACCGGGGAGCTGTTTTTT. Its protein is CASSVVGSSTGELFF.

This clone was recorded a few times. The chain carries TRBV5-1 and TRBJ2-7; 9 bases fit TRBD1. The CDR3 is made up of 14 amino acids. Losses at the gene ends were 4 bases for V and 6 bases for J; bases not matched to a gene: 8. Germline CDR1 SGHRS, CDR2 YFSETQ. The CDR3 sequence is CASSTSGQGREQYF. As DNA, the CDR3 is TGCGCCAGCAGCACCTCGGGACAGGGCCGCGAGCAGTACTTC.

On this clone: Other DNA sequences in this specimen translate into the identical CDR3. The CDR3 sequence is CASSQEYQETQYF. CDR3 DNA: TGTGCCAGCAGCCAGGAGTACCAAGAGACCCAGTACTTC. V and J are TRBV4-2 and TRBJ2-5; D unclear. V lost 3 bases to trimming and J lost 0 bases, with 5 bases between them. CDR1 is LGHNA, CDR2 YNFKEQ, per germline. The length of the CDR3 is 13 residues.

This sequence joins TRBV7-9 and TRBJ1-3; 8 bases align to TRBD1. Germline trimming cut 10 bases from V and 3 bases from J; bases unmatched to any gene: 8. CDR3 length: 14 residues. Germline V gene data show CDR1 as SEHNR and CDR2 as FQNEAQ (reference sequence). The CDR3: CAITTTGGGNTIYF. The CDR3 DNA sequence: TGTGCCATCACAACTACAGGGGGTGGAAACACCATATATTTT. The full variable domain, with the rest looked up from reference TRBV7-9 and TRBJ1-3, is DTGVSQNPRHKITKRGQNVTFRCDPISEHNRLYWYRQTLGQGPEFLTYFQNEAQLEKSRLLSDRFSAERPKGSFSTLEIQRTEQGDSAMYLCAITTTGGGNTIYFGEGSWLTVV.

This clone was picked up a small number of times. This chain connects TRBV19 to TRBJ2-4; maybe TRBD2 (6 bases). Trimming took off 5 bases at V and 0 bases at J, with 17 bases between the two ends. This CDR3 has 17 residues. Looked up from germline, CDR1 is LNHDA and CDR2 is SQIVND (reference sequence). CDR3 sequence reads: CASSFRPGTLAKNIQYF. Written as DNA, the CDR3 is TGTGCCAGTAGTTTCAGACCGGGGACTCTAGCCAAAAACATTCAGTACTTC.

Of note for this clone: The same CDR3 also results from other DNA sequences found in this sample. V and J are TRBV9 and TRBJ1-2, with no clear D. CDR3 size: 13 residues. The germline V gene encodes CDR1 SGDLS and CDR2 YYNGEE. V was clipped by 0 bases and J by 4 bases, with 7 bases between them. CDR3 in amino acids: CASSVALGYGYTF. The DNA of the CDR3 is TGTGCCAGCAGCGTAGCATTAGGCTATGGCTACACCTTC.

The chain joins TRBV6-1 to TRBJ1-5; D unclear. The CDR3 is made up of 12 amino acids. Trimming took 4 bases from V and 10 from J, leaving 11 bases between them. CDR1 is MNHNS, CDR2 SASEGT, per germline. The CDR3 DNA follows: TGTGCCAGCAGTGCGGGTCTCGACCCCCAGCATTTT. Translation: CASSAGLDPQHF.

The DNA for the CDR3 is TGTGCCAGCAGTTACAGATCTCAGGGCGCGGAGCAGTACTTC. Translation: CASSYRSQGAEQYF. This chain joins TRBV6-5 and TRBJ2-7, with D maybe TRBD1 (5 bases). Between the trimmed V and J ends, which lost 2 bases and 7 bases, there was a span of 15 bases. The CDR3 sequence is 14 residues long. Per germline, CDR1 MNHEY and CDR2 SVGAGI.

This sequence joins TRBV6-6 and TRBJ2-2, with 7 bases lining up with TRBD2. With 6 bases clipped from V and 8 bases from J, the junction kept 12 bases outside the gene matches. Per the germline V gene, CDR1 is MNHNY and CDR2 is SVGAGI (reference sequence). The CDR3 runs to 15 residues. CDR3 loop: CASRQPSGLKGELFF. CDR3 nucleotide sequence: TGTGCCAGCAGGCAGCCCTCGGGACTAAAGGGGGAGCTGTTTTTT.

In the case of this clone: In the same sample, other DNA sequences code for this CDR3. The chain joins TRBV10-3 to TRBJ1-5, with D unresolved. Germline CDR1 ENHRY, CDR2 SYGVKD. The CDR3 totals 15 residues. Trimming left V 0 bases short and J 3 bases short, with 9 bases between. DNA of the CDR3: TGTGCCATCAGTGAGTCGGTAGGGTCCAATCAGCCCCAGCATTTT. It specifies CAISESVGSNQPQHF.

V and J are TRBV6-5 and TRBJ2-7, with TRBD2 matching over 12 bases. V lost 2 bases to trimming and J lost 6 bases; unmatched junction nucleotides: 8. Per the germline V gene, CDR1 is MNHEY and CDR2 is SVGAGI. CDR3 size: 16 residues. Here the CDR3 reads CASSYATSGRMGEQYF. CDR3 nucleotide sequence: TGTGCCAGCAGTTACGCAACTAGCGGGAGGATGGGCGAGCAGTACTTC.

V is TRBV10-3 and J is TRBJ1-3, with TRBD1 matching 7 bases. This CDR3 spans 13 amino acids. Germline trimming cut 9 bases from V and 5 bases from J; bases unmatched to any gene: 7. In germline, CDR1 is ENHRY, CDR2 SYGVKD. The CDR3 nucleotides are TGTGCCATTCGCTCGGGACAGAGAAACACCATATATTTT. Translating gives CAIRSGQRNTIYF.

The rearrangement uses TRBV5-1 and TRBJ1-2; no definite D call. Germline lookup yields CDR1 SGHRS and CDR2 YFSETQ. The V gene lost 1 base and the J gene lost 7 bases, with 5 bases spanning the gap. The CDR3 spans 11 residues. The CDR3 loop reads CASSLWGGYTF. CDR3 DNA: TGCGCCAGCAGCTTGTGGGGTGGCTACACCTTC.

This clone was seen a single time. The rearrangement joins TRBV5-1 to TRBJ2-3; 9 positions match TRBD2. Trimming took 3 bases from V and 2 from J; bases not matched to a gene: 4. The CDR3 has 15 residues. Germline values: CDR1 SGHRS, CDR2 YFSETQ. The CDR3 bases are TGCGCCAGCAGCTCGACTAGCGGAGACACAGATACGCAGTATTTT. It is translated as CASSSTSGDTDTQYF.

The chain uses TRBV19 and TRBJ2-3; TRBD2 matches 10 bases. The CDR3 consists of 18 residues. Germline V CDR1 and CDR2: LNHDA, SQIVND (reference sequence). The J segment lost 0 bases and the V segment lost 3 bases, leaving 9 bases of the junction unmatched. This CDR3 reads CASSITQKTSGSTDTQYF. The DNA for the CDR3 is TGTGCCAGTAGTATCACCCAAAAGACTAGCGGGAGCACAGATACGCAGTATTTT. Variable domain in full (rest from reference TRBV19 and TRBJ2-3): DGGITQSPKYLFRKEGQNVTLSCEQNLNHDAMYWYRQDPGQGLRLIYYSQIVNDFQKGDIAEGYSVSREKKESFPLTVTSAQKNPTAFYLCASSITQKTSGSTDTQYFGPGTRLTVL.

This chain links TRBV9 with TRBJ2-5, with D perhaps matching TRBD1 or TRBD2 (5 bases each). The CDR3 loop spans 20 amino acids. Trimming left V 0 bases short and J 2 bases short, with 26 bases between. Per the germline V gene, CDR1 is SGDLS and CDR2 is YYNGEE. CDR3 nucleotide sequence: TGTGCCAGCAGCGTAGGTACAGGTGGGAGAGGGGTTGTGGGACAAGAGACCCAGTACTTC. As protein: CASSVGTGGRGVVGQETQYF.

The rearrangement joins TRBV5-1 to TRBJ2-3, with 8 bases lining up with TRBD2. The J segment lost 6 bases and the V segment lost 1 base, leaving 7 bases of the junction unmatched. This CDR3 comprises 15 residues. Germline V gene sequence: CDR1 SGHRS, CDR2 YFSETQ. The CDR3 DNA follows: TGCGCCAGCAGCTTGCCAGCGGGAGAAGGGGATACGCAGTATTTT. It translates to CASSLPAGEGDTQYF.